The subject of this entry is one T cell receptor (beta chain). The data belong to a study of glioma-infiltrating T cells after dendritic cell vaccination. J was trimmed by 3 bases and V by 0 bases; bases with no gene match: 12. The length of the CDR3 is 19 residues. Germline V lookup: CDR1 MNHNS, CDR2 SASEGT. The method was immunoSEQ multiplex PCR; TCRdb's version includes in-frame clones alone and lacks a portion of them. The sample shows fewer than 100,000 clones, over 75% of them seen only once. J is TRBJ2-7 and V is TRBV6-1; 12 bases align to TRBD1. Here the sequenced sample was blood, taken before dendritic cell vaccination. The TCR sequence derives from a human donor with glioblastoma. The CDR3 here is CASSEAHLAGTGGIYEQYF. DNA of the CDR3: TGTGCCAGCAGTGAAGCGCATTTGGCCGGGACAGGGGGCATCTACGAGCAGTACTTC.